This T cell receptor beta chain was documented in a study of human T cells and chemical hapten exposure. Time point specified: patch test 1, 2 weeks after DPC sensitization. Treatment of the sample: therapeutic diphenylcyclopropenone sensitization with weekly scalp DPC. J was trimmed by 5 bases and V by 5 bases; bases with no gene match: 7. The germline V gene has CDR1 DFQATT and CDR2 SNEGSKA (reference sequence). CDR3 length: 16 amino acids. The library put unique molecular identifiers onto individual cDNA molecules. TCRdb called the RACE reads again in MiXCR, with one record for every CDR3 protein. The table records some 49,000 distinct CDR3 sequences, around 9% of them present only once.

This rearrangement joins TRBV20-1 to TRBJ2-2; 14 bases fit TRBD2. The material was whole blood, obtained in connection with sensitization to the hapten diphenylcyclopropenone (DPC). This TCR came from a woman aged 45-65 years with alopecia areata. Some clones in this sample may be carry-over from other donors' samples. The CDR3 region has the DNA TGCAGTGCTCCTGGACTAGCGGGAGGATATACCGGGGAGCTGTTTTTT. This encodes CSAPGLAGGYTGELFF.